This T cell receptor beta chain appears in the sequencing data of a study of T cell responses to AZD1222 COVID-19 vaccine. The CDR3 consists of 16 residues. Germline V gene data show CDR1 as SGDLS and CDR2 as YYNGEE. The V end was cut by 3 bases, the J end by 2 bases, with 15 bases between. The table lists this clone with a few counts. Assay: immunoSEQ multiplex PCR; the TCRdb copy retains only in-frame clones and omits some. The table includes under 150,000 clones, approximately 92% detected once. This rearrangement joins TRBV9 to TRBJ1-3; weak D call: TRBD1 (6 bases). The TCR sequence derives from an adult in good health. The sample in question was peripheral blood, obtained on day 0 of AZD1222 vaccination. As DNA, the CDR3 is TGTGCCAGCAGCGGGAATACAGGGTTAACTGGAAACACCATATATTTT. It is translated as CASSGNTGLTGNTIYF.